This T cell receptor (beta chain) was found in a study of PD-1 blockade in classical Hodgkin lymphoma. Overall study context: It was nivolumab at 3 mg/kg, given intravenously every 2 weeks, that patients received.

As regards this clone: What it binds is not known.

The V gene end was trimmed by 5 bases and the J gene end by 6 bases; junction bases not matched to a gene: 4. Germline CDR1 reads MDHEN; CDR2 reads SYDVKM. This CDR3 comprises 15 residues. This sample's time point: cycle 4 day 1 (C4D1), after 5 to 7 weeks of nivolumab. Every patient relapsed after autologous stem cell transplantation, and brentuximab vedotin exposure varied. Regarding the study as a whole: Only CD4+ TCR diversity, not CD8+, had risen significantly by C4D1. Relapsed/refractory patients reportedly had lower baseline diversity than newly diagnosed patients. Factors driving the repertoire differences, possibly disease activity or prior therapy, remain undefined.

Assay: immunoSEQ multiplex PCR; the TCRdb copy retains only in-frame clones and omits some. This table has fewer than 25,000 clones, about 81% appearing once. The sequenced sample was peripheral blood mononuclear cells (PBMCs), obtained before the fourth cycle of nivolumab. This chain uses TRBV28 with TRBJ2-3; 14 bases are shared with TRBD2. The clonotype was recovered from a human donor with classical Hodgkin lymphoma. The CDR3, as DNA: TGTGCCAGCAGTGTAGGGACTAGCGGGAGCGATACGCAGTATTTT. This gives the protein CASSVGTSGSDTQYF. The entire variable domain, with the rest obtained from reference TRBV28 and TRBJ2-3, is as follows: DVKVTQSSRYLVKRTGEKVFLECVQDMDHENMFWYRQDPGLGLRLIYFSYDVKMKEKGDIPEGYSVSREKKERFSLILESASTNQTSMYLCASSVGTSGSDTQYFGPGTRLTVL.